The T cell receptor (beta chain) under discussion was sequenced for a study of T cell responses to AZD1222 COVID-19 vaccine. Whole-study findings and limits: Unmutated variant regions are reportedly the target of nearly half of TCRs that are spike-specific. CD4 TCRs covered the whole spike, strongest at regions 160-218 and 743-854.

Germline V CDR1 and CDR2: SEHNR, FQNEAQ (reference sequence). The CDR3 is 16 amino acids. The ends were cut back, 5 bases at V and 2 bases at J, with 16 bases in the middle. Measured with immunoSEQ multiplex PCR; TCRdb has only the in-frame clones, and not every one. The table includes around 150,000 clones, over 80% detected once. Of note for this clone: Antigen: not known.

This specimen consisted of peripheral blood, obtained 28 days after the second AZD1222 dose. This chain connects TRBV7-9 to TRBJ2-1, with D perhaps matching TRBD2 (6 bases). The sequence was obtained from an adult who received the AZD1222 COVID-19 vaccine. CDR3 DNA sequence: TGTGCCAGCAGCCTCTCCGGGGACTCCACCTACAATGAGCAGTTCTTC. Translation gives CASSLSGDSTYNEQFF. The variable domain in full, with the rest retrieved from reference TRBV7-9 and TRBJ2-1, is DTGVSQNPRHKITKRGQNVTFRCDPISEHNRLYWYRQTLGQGPEFLTYFQNEAQLEKSRLLSDRFSAERPKGSFSTLEIQRTEQGDSAMYLCASSLSGDSTYNEQFFGPGTRLTVL.